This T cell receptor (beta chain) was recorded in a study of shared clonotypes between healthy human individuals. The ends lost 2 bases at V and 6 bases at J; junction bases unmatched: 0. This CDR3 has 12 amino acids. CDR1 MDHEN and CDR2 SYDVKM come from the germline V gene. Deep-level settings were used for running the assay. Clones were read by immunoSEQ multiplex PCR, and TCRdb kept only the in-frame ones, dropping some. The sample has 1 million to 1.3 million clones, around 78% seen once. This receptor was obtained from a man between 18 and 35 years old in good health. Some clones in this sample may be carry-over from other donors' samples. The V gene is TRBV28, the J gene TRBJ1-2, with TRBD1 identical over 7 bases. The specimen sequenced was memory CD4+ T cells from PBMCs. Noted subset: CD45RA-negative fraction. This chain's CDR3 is CASSLGQDGYTF. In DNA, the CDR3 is TGTGCCAGCAGTTTAGGACAGGATGGCTACACCTTC.